This T cell receptor beta chain was recorded in a study of CD8+CD57+ T cells in acquired aplastic anemia. Study context: Healthy donors averaged about 11 million reads for CD4+ cells.

There are a few counts of this clonotype. Its antigen is not known. A read error may produce the germline difference seen at one junction end. Findings of the study overall: Both patients and controls carried the same twenty-nine CD8+ CDR3 sequences.

TCR beta VDJ and CDR3 were profiled, and genomic DNA was the template. TCRdb re-derived calls from the reads in MiXCR, one entry per CDR3 protein. Of around 150,000 distinct CDR3 sequences listed, around two fifths were seen once; the top ten hold roughly 8.9%. The CDR3 consists of 16 residues. Germline V gives CDR1 LGHDT, CDR2 YNNKEL (reference sequence). This TCR derives from a human donor in good health, serving as a control. V gene TRBV3-1 combines with J gene TRBJ1-5, with D tentatively TRBD1 (5 bases). Sequencing was carried out using sorted CD4+, CD8+, or CD8+CD57+ T cells (not recorded which) from PBMCs. CDR3 loop: CASSHTGGMGNQPRHF. The CDR3 DNA follows: TGTGCCAGCAGCCATACAGGAGGGATGGGCAATCAGCCCCGGCATTTT. Filled out from reference TRBV3-1 and TRBJ1-5, the complete variable domain reads DTAVSQTPKYLVTQMGNDKSIKCEQNLGHDTMYWYKQDSKKFLKIMFSYNNKELIINETVPNRFSPKSPDKAHLNLHINSLELGDSAVYFCASSHTGGMGNQPRHFGDGTRLSIL.